This TCR beta chain appears in the sequencing data of a study of T cells in Graves' hyperthyroidism and ophthalmopathy. It was RNA transcripts that yielded the amplified TCR beta CDR3 regions. When the TCR CDR3 underwent first-round RT-PCR, the HTBI primer set was used. Via MiXCR, TCRdb re-called the multiplex PCR reads, giving one row per CDR3 protein. This sample carries some 420,000 distinct CDR3 sequences, roughly 13% of them seen once, and the ten largest clones take less than 6.5%. The CDR3 has 12 amino acids. CDR1 GTSNPN and CDR2 SVGIG come from the germline V gene (reference sequence). V shed 4 bases and J shed 5 bases, with 11 bases lying between them. This clonotype was observed many times.

Sequenced material: blood. The TCR comes from a woman under 30 with Graves' hyperthyroidism. This rearrangement joins TRBV30 to TRBJ1-2, with D possibly TRBD1 on 6 matching bases. CDR3 nucleotide sequence: TGTGCCTGGAATCAGGGGACTTATGGCTACACCTTC. Protein sequence: CAWNQGTYGYTF.